Following are 31 T cell receptor beta chains from one sample sequenced in a study of blood T cells in healthy people across ages. A second PCR of 7 to 11 cycles used a sample-barcoded 5' primer and a J-beta primer mix. TCRdb analysed the 5' RACE reads with MiXCR anew, one entry per CDR3 protein. The sample includes around 1,800,000 distinct CDR3 sequences, about two fifths of them seen just once. Source material: blood. These receptors were obtained from a human donor in good health.

This clonotype was picked up a small number of times. This sequence joins TRBV4-1 and TRBJ2-3; D remains ambiguous. The V end was cut by 4 bases, the J end by 4 bases, with 9 bases between. This CDR3 spans 13 amino acids. Germline CDR1 reads MGHRA; CDR2 reads YSYEKL. This chain's CDR3 is CASSPQHADTQYF. The CDR3 coding sequence is TGCGCCAGCAGCCCTCAACACGCAGATACGCAGTATTTT.

The table lists this clonotype with a count of one. The chain links TRBV28 to TRBJ1-2; weak D call: TRBD1 (6 bases). V was clipped by 4 bases and J by 3 bases, with 9 bases between them. Germline loops: CDR1 MDHEN, CDR2 SYDVKM. The CDR3 runs 13 residues. The CDR3 loop reads CASSYRDYYGYTF. The CDR3 coding sequence is TGTGCCAGCAGTTACAGGGATTACTATGGCTACACCTTC.

This clonotype has only a few counts. V is TRBV12-3 or TRBV12-4 and J is TRBJ2-1; a weak D match, TRBD2 (5 bases). The CDR3 has 14 residues. Deletions cut 3 bases from V and 10 bases from J, with 16 bases between. This CDR3 is CASSFGDGIREQFF. CDR3 DNA: TGTGCCAGCAGTTTCGGGGATGGCATACGGGAGCAGTTCTTC.

A few counts support this clonotype. The V and J genes are TRBV7-2 and TRBJ2-7; D not certain. CDR3 length: 16 residues. The germline CDR1 and CDR2 sequences are SGHTA and FQGNSA. Trimming removed 1 base at V and 7 bases at J, with 20 bases between. CDR3 region: CASSLGGVIGRREQYF. The CDR3 nucleotides are TGTGCCAGCAGCTTAGGTGGAGTAATCGGACGTAGGGAGCAGTACTTC.

The chain uses TRBV11-2 and TRBJ2-5, with D hard to call. The V and J ends lost 1 base and 1 base respectively, with 10 bases between them. The CDR3 extends over 15 amino acids. Germline V CDR1 and CDR2: SGHAT, FQNNGV. The CDR3 is CASSLATGSQETQYF. The DNA for the CDR3 is TGTGCCAGCAGCTTAGCCACCGGGTCCCAAGAGACCCAGTACTTC.

This clonotype was seen repeatedly, ten times or more. The chain combines TRBV29-1 with TRBJ2-1; D uncertain. The CDR3 length is 11 residues. CDR1 and CDR2 from the germline V gene are SQVTM and ANQGSEA. Deletions cut 7 bases from V and 8 bases from J, with 12 bases between. In DNA form, the CDR3 reads TGCAGCGGTGGGATTCAGGATGAGCAGTTCTTC. Translating it yields CSGGIQDEQFF.

The chain recombines TRBV10-3 with TRBJ2-1; perhaps TRBD2 as D (7 bases). The CDR3 consists of 14 residues. The V gene's germline CDR1 is ENHRY and CDR2 SYGVKD. The germline V and J ends were trimmed by 6 bases and 5 bases, with 14 bases remaining between them. In DNA, the CDR3 is TGTGCCATCAGGAGAAGCGGGGACAACAATGAGCAGTTCTTC. Amino acids: CAIRRSGDNNEQFF.

This clonotype was recorded many times. The J gene is TRBJ2-3, the V gene TRBV29-1; D may correspond to TRBD1 or TRBD2 (5 bases each). The V end lost 4 bases, the J end lost 3 bases, and 11 bases lay between the germline ends. Germline V CDR1 and CDR2: SQVTM, ANQGSEA. The CDR3 covers 13 residues. Here the CDR3 DNA reads TGCAGCGTTGGGGGGAGAGGGACAGATACGCAGTATTTT. The encoded protein is CSVGGRGTDTQYF.

This clonotype turned up a few times. This rearrangement joins TRBV20-1 to TRBJ2-6; no firm D call. Germline CDR1 DFQATT, CDR2 SNEGSKA (reference sequence). The CDR3 contains 17 residues. V lost 0 bases, J lost 0 bases, and 12 bases lay in between. CDR3 sequence: CSARDLADISGANVLTF. CDR3 nucleotide sequence: TGCAGTGCTAGAGATTTAGCCGACATCTCTGGGGCCAACGTCCTGACTTTC.

This chain uses TRBV29-1 with TRBJ2-1; weak D call: TRBD1 (6 bases). There are 16 residues in the CDR3. V shed 6 bases and J shed 6 bases, with 24 bases lying between them. The germline CDR1 and CDR2 sequences are SQVTM and ANQGSEA. The CDR3 loop reads CSVRFRTDLFCNEQFF. Written as DNA, the CDR3 is TGCAGCGTCAGATTCAGGACAGACCTTTTCTGCAATGAGCAGTTCTTC.

V and J are TRBV7-9 and TRBJ2-1; 8 nucleotides align to TRBD2. The length of the CDR3 is 14 residues. Trimming cost V 8 bases and J 6 bases; bases outside gene matches: 9. Per germline, CDR1 SEHNR and CDR2 FQNEAQ (reference sequence). CDR3 loop: CASRGAAGGNEQFF. In nucleotides, the CDR3 is TGTGCCAGCCGGGGGGCGGCGGGAGGCAATGAGCAGTTCTTC.

The gene calls are TRBV29-1 and TRBJ2-4; D may correspond to TRBD1 or TRBD2 (5 bases each). With the DNA end fitting TRBJ2-5 better, the J assignment may be wrong. The germline V gene encodes CDR1 SQVTM and CDR2 ANQGSEA. CDR3 size: 14 residues. The CDR3 sequence: CSVPTGAFTETQYF. Here the CDR3 DNA reads TGCAGCGTGCCGACCGGGGCCTTCACAGAGACCCAGTACTTC.

The V gene is TRBV2, the J gene TRBJ1-2, with 7 nucleotides matching TRBD1. This CDR3 spans 13 amino acids. The ends lost 8 bases at V and 2 bases at J; junction bases unmatched: 5. The germline V gene encodes CDR1 SNHLY and CDR2 FYNNEI. The CDR3 sequence: CASASGQNYGYTF. CDR3 DNA sequence: TGTGCCAGCGCTTCGGGACAGAACTATGGCTACACCTTC.

The chain carries TRBV7-9 and TRBJ2-2, with D unclear. This CDR3 has 15 residues. Germline V CDR1 and CDR2: SEHNR, FQNEAQ (reference sequence). With 1 base removed from V and 3 bases from J, the gap between germline ends came to 9 bases. The CDR3: CASSLGAVYTGELFF. The CDR3 DNA is TGTGCCAGCAGCTTAGGGGCGGTTTACACCGGGGAGCTGTTTTTT.

The rearrangement joins TRBV4-2 to TRBJ2-7; maybe TRBD2 (7 bases). V was clipped by 3 bases and J by 1 base, with 10 bases between them. Germline CDR1 is LGHNA and CDR2 is YNFKEQ. This CDR3 is built from 14 residues. DNA for the CDR3: TGTGCCAGCAGCCAGGGGGGGCCTTCCTACGAGCAGTACTTC. Translating it yields CASSQGGPSYEQYF.

The rearrangement joins TRBV6-5 to TRBJ2-7; unclear D gene. The V end was cut by 0 bases, the J end by 1 base, with 13 bases between. CDR3 length: 16 amino acids. From germline, CDR1 is MNHEY and CDR2 SVGAGI. This CDR3 reads CASSYSFSWGSYEQYF. The CDR3 DNA sequence: TGTGCCAGCAGTTACTCGTTCTCCTGGGGATCCTACGAGCAGTACTTC.

The gene calls are TRBV12-3 or TRBV12-4 and TRBJ2-5; 7 bases line up with TRBD1. V lost 4 bases and J lost 2; bases outside the gene matches: 4. The CDR3 contains 14 residues. Written as DNA, the CDR3 is TGTGCCAGCAGTTGGGACAGAAATCAAGAGACCCAGTACTTC. Its translation is CASSWDRNQETQYF.

A few counts support this clonotype. The V call is TRBV11-2, the J call TRBJ2-7, with D maybe TRBD1 (5 bases). In germline, CDR1 is SGHAT, CDR2 FQNNGV. V was cut by 4 bases and J by 5 bases, with 15 bases left in between. The CDR3 covers 14 residues. CDR3 protein: CASSSRTLRDEQYF. The CDR3 coding sequence is TGTGCCAGCAGCTCCAGAACTCTCAGGGACGAGCAGTACTTC.

A word on this clonotype: This may arise from a read error, as a much more abundant clone is one base away. The gene calls are TRBV7-2 and TRBJ2-5; 9 bases agree with TRBD1. The end of the DNA aligns better with TRBJ2-7, so the J call may be wrong. CDR3 size: 15 residues. Germline V gives CDR1 SGHTA, CDR2 FQGNSA. As DNA, the CDR3 is TGTGCCAGCAGCTTACAACAGGGGGCGATCTACGAGCAGTACTTC. Protein product: CASSLQQGAIYEQYF.

This clonotype was seen a single time. The CDR3 sequence is CASSLARAAGGEKLFF. The CDR3 DNA sequence: TGTGCCAGCAGCTTAGCGCGGGCAGCGGGAGGGGAAAAACTGTTTTTT. The rearrangement uses TRBV7-9 and TRBJ1-4, with D unclear. This CDR3 contains 16 residues. CDR1 and CDR2 from the germline V gene are SEHNR and FQNEAQ (reference sequence). Deletions cut 0 bases from V and 8 bases from J, with 16 bases between. The full variable domain, in which reference TRBV7-9 and TRBJ1-4 provide the parts outside the CDR3, is DTGVSQNPRHKITKRGQNVTFRCDPISEHNRLYWYRQTLGQGPEFLTYFQNEAQLEKSRLLSDRFSAERPKGSFSTLEIQRTEQGDSAMYLCASSLARAAGGEKLFFGSGTQLSVL.

This clonotype was seen only a few times. V usage is TRBV20-1 and J usage is TRBJ1-1; D gene ambiguous. The ends were cut back, 4 bases at V and 1 base at J, with 7 bases in the middle. Germline values: CDR1 DFQATT, CDR2 SNEGSKA (reference sequence). This CDR3 has 12 residues. CDR3 protein: CSATMRNTEAFF. Here the CDR3 DNA reads TGCAGTGCTACCATGAGGAACACTGAAGCTTTCTTT.

This clonotype was observed a few times. This chain joins TRBV7-2 and TRBJ2-3; D remains unclear. Germline V gene data show CDR1 as SGHTA and CDR2 as FQGNSA. V gave up 1 base and J gave up 10 bases, with 18 bases separating them. The CDR3 runs 15 residues. For the CDR3, the DNA is TGTGCCAGCAGCTTAGTGGATCCCGCCGGGCGTGCGCAGTATTTT. It translates to CASSLVDPAGRAQYF.

This chain uses TRBV4-3 with TRBJ1-1; 8 positions match TRBD1. V was clipped by 0 bases and J by 1 base; unmatched bases: 4. Germline V gene sequence: CDR1 LGHNA, CDR2 YSLEER. The length of the CDR3 is 16 residues. The chain's CDR3 is CASSQDGQGPNTEAFF. The CDR3 DNA sequence: TGCGCCAGCAGCCAAGACGGACAGGGACCGAACACTGAAGCTTTCTTT.

This clonotype was detected only a few times. DNA for the CDR3: TGTGCCAGCAGTTTGGACAGGGTCTTCAGTGGGTACGAGCAGTACTTC. It encodes CASSLDRVFSGYEQYF. This chain connects TRBV28 to TRBJ2-5; 8 bases are shared with TRBD1. The DNA end is more similar to TRBJ2-7, so the J call may be wrong. The CDR3 spans 16 residues. Germline lookup yields CDR1 MDHEN and CDR2 SYDVKM.

A few counts support this clonotype. The chain recombines TRBV27 with TRBJ1-2; D is possibly TRBD1 (5 bases). The CDR3 is 13 residues long. Trimming stripped 6 bases from V and 7 bases from J, with 15 bases between. Germline-derived CDR1 and CDR2 are MNHEY and SMNVEV (reference sequence). In DNA form, the CDR3 reads TGTGCCAGCAGACCTAGCTGGGGGGGTGGCTACACCTTC. It codes for CASRPSWGGGYTF.

This clonotype was found a few times. The junction departs from germline at one end; a sequencing error may be responsible. The chain uses TRBV6-2 or TRBV6-3 and TRBJ2-6; possible D gene TRBD1, 5 bases. CDR3 length equals 18 residues. The germline gives CDR1 MNHEY, CDR2 SVGEGT. The CDR3, as DNA: TGTGCCAGCAGTTACAGAGGCCCAACAATCTCTGGGGCCAACGCCCTGACTTTC. It yields the protein CASSYRGPTISGANALTF.

The J gene is TRBJ2-4, the V gene TRBV20-1, with D maybe TRBD1 (6 bases). Judging by the DNA end, TRBJ2-7 fits better; the J call may be wrong. This CDR3 has 14 residues. CDR1 DFQATT and CDR2 SNEGSKA come from the germline V gene (reference sequence). CDR3: CSARVVTGLYEQYF. The CDR3 DNA sequence: TGCAGTGCTAGAGTGGTTACAGGGTTGTACGAGCAGTACTTC.

The rearrangement joins TRBV4-3 to TRBJ2-6; 7 positions match TRBD1. The CDR3 loop spans 19 amino acids. Germline CDR1 and CDR2: LGHNA and YSLEER. V lost 1 base and J lost 0; bases outside the gene matches: 9. CDR3 DNA sequence: TGCGCCAGCAGCCAAGTACTACAGGGGTGGACCTCTGGGGCCAACGTCCTGACTTTC. Translated: CASSQVLQGWTSGANVLTF.

The rearrangement joins TRBV10-3 to TRBJ2-3; D ambiguous. CDR1 and CDR2 from the germline V gene are ENHRY and SYGVKD. V was clipped by 3 bases and J by 5 bases, with 12 bases between them. The CDR3 loop spans 14 amino acids. CDR3 sequence: CAISDWVEKDTQYF. CDR3 coding DNA: TGTGCCATCAGTGATTGGGTCGAAAAAGATACGCAGTATTTT.

The genes are TRBV27 and TRBJ1-2, with D maybe TRBD1 (6 bases). V dropped 0 bases and J dropped 6 bases, with 17 bases sitting between them. The CDR3 is 16 residues long. CDR1 is MNHEY, CDR2 SMNVEV, per germline (reference sequence). The chain's CDR3 is CASSLSRGPMRDGYTF. The CDR3 DNA sequence: TGTGCCAGCAGTTTATCGCGGGGGCCCATGAGGGATGGCTACACCTTC.

This sequence joins TRBV11-3 and TRBJ2-7; D may correspond to TRBD1 or TRBD2 (5 bases each). This CDR3 is 14 amino acids long. Trimming cost V 4 bases and J 3 bases, with 13 bases left between them. Germline assignment: CDR1 SGHNT and CDR2 YENEEA. Here the CDR3 reads CASSSRAGLYEQYF. CDR3 DNA sequence: TGTGCCAGCAGCTCGAGGGCAGGGCTCTACGAGCAGTACTTC.